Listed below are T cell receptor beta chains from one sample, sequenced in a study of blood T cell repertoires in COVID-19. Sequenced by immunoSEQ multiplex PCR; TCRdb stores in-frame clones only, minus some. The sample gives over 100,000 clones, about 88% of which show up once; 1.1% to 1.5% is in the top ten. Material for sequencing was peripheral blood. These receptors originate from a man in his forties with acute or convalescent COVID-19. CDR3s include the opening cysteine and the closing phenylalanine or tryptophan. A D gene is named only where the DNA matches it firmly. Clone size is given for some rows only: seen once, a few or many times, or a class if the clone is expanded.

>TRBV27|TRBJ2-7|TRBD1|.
TGTGCCAGTGTCCGGGACAGGATCCACGAGCAGTACTTC
CASVRDRIHEQYF
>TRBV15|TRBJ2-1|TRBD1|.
TGTGCCACCAGCAGAGATCTCTGGGGACAGGGGGTCCATGAGCAGTTCTTC
CATSRDLWGQGVHEQFF
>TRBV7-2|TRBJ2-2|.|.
TGTGCCAGCAGCTTAGGACTCCTGAACACCGGGGAGCTGTTTTTT
CASSLGLLNTGELFF
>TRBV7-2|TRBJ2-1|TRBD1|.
TGTGCCAGCAGCTTAGGGCCGACAGGGGGCACTGAGCAGTTCTTC
CASSLGPTGGTEQFF
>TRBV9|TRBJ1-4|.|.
TGTGCCAGCAGCTTTCAGGGTGCCGTAGATGAAAAACTGTTTTTT
CASSFQGAVDEKLFF
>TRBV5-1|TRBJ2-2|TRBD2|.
TGCGCCAGCAGCCGTGGACTAGCGTTCACCGGGGAGCTGTTTTTT
CASSRGLAFTGELFF
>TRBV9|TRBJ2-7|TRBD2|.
TGTGCCAGCAGCGAGGGACTAGCGGACTACGAGCAGTACTTC
CASSEGLADYEQYF
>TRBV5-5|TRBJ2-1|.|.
TGTGCCAGCAGCTCGATTTCTAGCCAGACCTACAATGAGCAGTTCTTC
CASSSISSQTYNEQFF
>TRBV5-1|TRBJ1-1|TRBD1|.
TGCGCCAGCAGCCCTAGGGGGCGTCGGAAAAACACTGAAGCTTTCTTT
CASSPRGRRKNTEAFF
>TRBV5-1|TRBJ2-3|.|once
TGCGCCAGCAGAACTTCCACCACAGATACGCAGTATTTT
CASRTSTTDTQYF
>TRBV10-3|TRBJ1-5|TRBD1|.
TGTGCCATCAGTGAAGGACAGGGACCCAATCAGCCCCAGCATTTT
CAISEGQGPNQPQHF
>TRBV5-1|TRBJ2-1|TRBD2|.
TGCGCCAGCAGCGGAACTAGCGGGGTTGCCAATGAGCAGTTCTTC
CASSGTSGVANEQFF
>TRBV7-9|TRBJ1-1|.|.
TGTGCCAGCAGCTTAGCGAGGGGGAGTGATGAAGCTTTCTTT
CASSLARGSDEAFF
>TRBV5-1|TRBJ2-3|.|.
TGCGCCAGCAGCTTGGGCCTGGATCGGGCAGATACGCAGTATTTT
CASSLGLDRADTQYF
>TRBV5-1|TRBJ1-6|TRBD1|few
TGCGCCAGCAGCCTGGACAGGAATTCACCCCTCCACTTT
CASSLDRNSPLHF
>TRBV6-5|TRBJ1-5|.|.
TGTGTTATAGGAGTGCAGCCCCAGCATTTT
CVIGVQPQHF
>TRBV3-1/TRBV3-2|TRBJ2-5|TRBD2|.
TGTGCCAGCAGGGACTCCGGGAGGGAGACCCAGTACTTC
CASRDSGRETQYF
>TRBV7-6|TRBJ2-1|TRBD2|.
TGTGCCAGCAGCTCCGGACTAGCGGGAGGGCCGAGTCTTGGGGAGCAGTTCTTC
CASSSGLAGGPSLGEQFF
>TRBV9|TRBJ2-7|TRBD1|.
TGTGCCAGCAGCGTATCAGGGGGTGGCGAGCAGTACTTC
CASSVSGGGEQYF
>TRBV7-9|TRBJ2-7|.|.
TGTGCCAGCAGCCCGTCCCGCACGAGCTCCTACGAGCAGTACTTC
CASSPSRTSSYEQYF
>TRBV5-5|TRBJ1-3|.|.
TGTGCCAGCAGCTTGGAGTGGAGTGGAAACACCATATATTTT
CASSLEWSGNTIYF
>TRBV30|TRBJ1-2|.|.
TGTGCCTGGAAATTGTTAGACTATGGCTACACCTTC
CAWKLLDYGYTF
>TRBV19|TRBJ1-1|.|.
TGTGCCAGTAGTCTAAACGCTTTGAACACTGAAGCTTTCTTT
CASSLNALNTEAFF
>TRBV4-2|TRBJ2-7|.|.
TGTGCCAGCAGCCGGACTACCTCCGAGCAGTACTTC
CASSRTTSEQYF
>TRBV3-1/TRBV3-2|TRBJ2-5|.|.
TGTGCCAGCAGCCAAGAGTTGGGCAGGCAACTAGAGACCCAGTACTTC
CASSQELGRQLETQYF
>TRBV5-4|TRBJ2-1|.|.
TGTGCCAGCAGCTTGTCGGACACCGAGCAGTTCTTC
CASSLSDTEQFF
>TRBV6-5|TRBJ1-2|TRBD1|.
TGTGCCAGCACTTGGGACAGGGGGCAGGCTGGCTACACCTTC
CASTWDRGQAGYTF
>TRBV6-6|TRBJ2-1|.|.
TGTGCCAGCAGTTACGGGGCAGTAGCGGCTTACAATGAGCAGTTCTTC
CASSYGAVAAYNEQFF
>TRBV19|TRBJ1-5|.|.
TGTGCCAGTAGTATTGACAGTCTGGGACAGCCCCAGCATTTT
CASSIDSLGQPQHF
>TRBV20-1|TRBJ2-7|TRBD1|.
TGCAGTGCTAGTGACCGCAGGGGGCGCCTCGAGCAGTACTTC
CSASDRRGRLEQYF
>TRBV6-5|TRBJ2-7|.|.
TGTGCCAGCACTCCCCAGGGTGGGGTCTCCTACGAGCAGTACTTC
CASTPQGGVSYEQYF
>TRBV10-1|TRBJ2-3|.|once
TGCGCCAGCAGTCCAGCGGGCTTCTCCACAGATACGCAGTATTTT
CASSPAGFSTDTQYF
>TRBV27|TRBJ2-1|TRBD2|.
TGTGCCAGCAGTTTGGGACTAGCGGGGTCTTACAATGAGCAGTTCTTC
CASSLGLAGSYNEQFF
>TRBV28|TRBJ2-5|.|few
TGTGCCAGCAGTCCCCCCCGGCGGCAAAAGGAGACCCAGTACTTC
CASSPPRRQKETQYF
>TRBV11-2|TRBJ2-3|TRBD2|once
TGTGCCAGCAGCTTCAGGGCGACTAGCGGGAGCACAGATACGCAGTATTTT
CASSFRATSGSTDTQYF
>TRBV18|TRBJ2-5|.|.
TGTGCCAGCTCACCACTGCTGGCGGAAGAGACCCAGTACTTC
CASSPLLAEETQYF
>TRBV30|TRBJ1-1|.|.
TGTGCCTGGAGTGTACGGCCGGCGGCTGAAGCTTTCTTT
CAWSVRPAAEAFF
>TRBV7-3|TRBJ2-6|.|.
TGTGCCAGCAGCTTAACTGCGGGCGGTGGGGCCAACGTCCTGACTTTC
CASSLTAGGGANVLTF
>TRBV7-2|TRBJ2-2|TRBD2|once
TGTGCCAGCAGCACGCGACTAGCGGGGCTGTTTTTT
CASSTRLAGLFF
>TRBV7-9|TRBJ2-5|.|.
TGTGCCAGCAGCATGGGAGGCCAAGAGACCCAGTACTTC
CASSMGGQETQYF